In its sample, the clone carrying this T cell receptor beta chain was seen a few times. Its target is unknown. Trimming cost V 2 bases and J 0 bases, with 13 bases left between them. The CDR3 has 16 amino acids. The V gene's germline CDR1 is SNHLY and CDR2 FYNNEI. These data originate in a study of molecular identifiers for immune sequencing clone quantification. Study-wide findings and caveats: Effector cells kept over 98% of their molecules in clones above 20 RNA copies, while naive cells kept under 1% there. Highly expanded clone sizes could be underestimated by identical TCR molecules that share a barcode. Detectable among approximately 930,000 naive cells, according to reports, was Jurkat TCR RNA spiked in from one cell.

The authors gated naive CD8 T cells as CD8+CD4-CCR7+CD45RA+ for sorting. A single record per CDR3 protein comes from TCRdb applying MiXCR to the PCR reads. The sample lists about 500,000 distinct CDR3 sequences; about a fifth were seen once. This chain connects TRBV2 to TRBJ1-2; D is undetermined. The sequenced sample consisted of naive CD8+ T cells from blood, with Jurkat cell RNA spiked in. Subset noted: FACS-sorted CD8+CD4-CCR7+CD45RA+ naive T cells. The clonotype originates from a human donor in good health. Some libraries in this study had Jurkat cell RNA spiked in. The CDR3 DNA reads TGTGCCAGCAGTGAAACGGGGTATACAGCTAACTATGGCTACACCTTC. This codes for CASSETGYTANYGYTF.